This TCR beta chain is drawn from a study of post-analysis software for immune sequencing data. Whole-study results and caveats: Same-batch preparations were strongly co-clustered by F measure. Patients carried five TRBV segments more frequently than controls did, and TRBV5-6, TRBV5-1 and TRBV20-1 were among them. The study found significantly lower normalized Chao1 diversity in multiple sclerosis patients than in controls.

Worth noting for this clonotype: Its antigen remains unknown.

The CDR3 has 12 residues. The V gene's germline CDR1 is LGHDT and CDR2 YNNKEL (reference sequence). V was trimmed by 8 bases and J by 1 base, leaving 8 bases between them. Unique molecular identifiers were carried by the TCR beta cDNA libraries. Around 460,000 cDNA molecules came from approximately 1 to 10 million T cells. Using its own MiXCR run on the PCR reads, TCRdb lists one record per CDR3 protein. The table has about 810,000 distinct CDR3 sequences, approximately 57% seen once; the top ten hold under 6%. This chain uses TRBV3-1 with TRBJ1-1; D ambiguous. This sequence was found in a girl aged 5 to 17 with multiple sclerosis. Sequenced material: blood. CDR3 nucleotides: TGTGCCAGCGCCCCCTCGAACACTGAAGCTTTCTTT. It is translated as CASAPSNTEAFF.